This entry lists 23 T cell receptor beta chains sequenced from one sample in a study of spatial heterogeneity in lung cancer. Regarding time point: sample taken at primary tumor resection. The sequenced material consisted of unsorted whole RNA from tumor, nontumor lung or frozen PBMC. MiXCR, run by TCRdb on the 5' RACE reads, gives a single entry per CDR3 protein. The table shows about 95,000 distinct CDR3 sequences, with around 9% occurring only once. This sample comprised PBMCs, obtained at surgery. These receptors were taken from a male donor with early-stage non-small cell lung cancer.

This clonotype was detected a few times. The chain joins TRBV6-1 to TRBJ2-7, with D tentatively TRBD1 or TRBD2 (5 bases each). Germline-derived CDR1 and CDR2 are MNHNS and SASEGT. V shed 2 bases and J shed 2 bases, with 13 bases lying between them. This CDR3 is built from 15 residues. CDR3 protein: CASSESPGSTYEQYF. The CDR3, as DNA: TGTGCCAGCAGTGAATCCCCAGGGAGCACCTACGAGCAGTACTTC.

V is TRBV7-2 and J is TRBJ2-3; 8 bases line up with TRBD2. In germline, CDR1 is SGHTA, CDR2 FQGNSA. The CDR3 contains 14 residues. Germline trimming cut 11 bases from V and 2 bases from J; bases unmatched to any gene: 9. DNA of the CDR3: TGTGCCGGCACTAGCGGAGTCGACACAGATACGCAGTATTTT. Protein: CAGTSGVDTDTQYF.

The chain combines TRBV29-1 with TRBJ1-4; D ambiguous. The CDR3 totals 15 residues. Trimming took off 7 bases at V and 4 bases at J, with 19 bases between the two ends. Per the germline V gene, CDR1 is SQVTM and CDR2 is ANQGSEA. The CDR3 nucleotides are TGCAGCGCCCTGGACGGGTTAGTTAATAATGAAAAACTGTTTTTT. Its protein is CSALDGLVNNEKLFF. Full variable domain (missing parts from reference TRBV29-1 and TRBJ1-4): SAVISQKPSRDICQRGTSLTIQCQVDSQVTMMFWYRQQPGQSLTLIATANQGSEATYESGFVIDKFPISRPNLTFSTLTVSNMSPEDSSIYLCSALDGLVNNEKLFFGSGTQLSVL.

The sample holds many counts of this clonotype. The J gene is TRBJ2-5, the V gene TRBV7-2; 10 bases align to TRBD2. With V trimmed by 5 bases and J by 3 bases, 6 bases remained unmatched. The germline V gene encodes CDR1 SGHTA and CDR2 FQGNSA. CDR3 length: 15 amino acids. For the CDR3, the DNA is TGTGCCAGCAGCCTTCGGACTAGCGGAGAAGAGACCCAGTACTTC. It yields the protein CASSLRTSGEETQYF.

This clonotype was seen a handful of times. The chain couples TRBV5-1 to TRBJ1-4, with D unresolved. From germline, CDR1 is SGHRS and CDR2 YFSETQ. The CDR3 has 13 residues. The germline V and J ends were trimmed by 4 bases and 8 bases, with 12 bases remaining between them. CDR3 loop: CASSDGMGEKLFF. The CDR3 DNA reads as TGCGCCAGCAGCGATGGAATGGGGGAAAAACTGTTTTTT.

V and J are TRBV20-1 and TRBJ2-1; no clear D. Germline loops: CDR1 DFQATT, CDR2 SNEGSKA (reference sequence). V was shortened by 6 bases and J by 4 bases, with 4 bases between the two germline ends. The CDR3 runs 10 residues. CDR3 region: CSAHYNEQFF. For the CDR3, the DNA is TGCAGTGCACATTACAATGAGCAGTTCTTC.

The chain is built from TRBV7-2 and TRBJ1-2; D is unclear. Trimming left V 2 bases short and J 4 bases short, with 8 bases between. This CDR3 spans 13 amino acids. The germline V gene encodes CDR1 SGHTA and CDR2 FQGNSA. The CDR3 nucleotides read TGTGCCAGCAGCTTAATACAGTTCTATGGCTACACCTTC. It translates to CASSLIQFYGYTF. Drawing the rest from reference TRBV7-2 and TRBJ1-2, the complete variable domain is GAGVSQSPSNKVTEKGKDVELRCDPISGHTALYWYRQSLGQGLEFLIYFQGNSAPDKSGLPSDRFSAERTGGSVSTLTIQRTQQEDSAVYLCASSLIQFYGYTFGSGTRLTVV.

The DNA for the CDR3 is TGCAGTGCTGTAAGACTAGCGAGCTACGAGCAGTACTTC. Translation gives CSAVRLASYEQYF. The J gene is TRBJ2-7, the V gene TRBV20-1, with 8 bases aligning to TRBD2. The germline gives CDR1 DFQATT, CDR2 SNEGSKA (reference sequence). This CDR3 has 13 residues. Losses at the gene ends were 5 bases for V and 3 bases for J; bases not matched to a gene: 6.

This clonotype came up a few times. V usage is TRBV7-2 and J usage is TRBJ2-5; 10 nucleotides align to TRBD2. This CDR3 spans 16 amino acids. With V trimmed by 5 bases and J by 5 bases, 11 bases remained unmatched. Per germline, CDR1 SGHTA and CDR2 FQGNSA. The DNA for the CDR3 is TGTGCCAGCAGCCCTATAGTGGCTAGCGGGGGTGAGACCCAGTACTTC. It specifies CASSPIVASGGETQYF.

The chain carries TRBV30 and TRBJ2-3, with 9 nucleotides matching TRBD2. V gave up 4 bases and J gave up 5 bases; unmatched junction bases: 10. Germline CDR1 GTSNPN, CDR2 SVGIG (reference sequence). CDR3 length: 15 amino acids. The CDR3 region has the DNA TGTGCCTGGAACCTTCTAGCGGGACCTGTAGATACGCAGTATTTT. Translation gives CAWNLLAGPVDTQYF.

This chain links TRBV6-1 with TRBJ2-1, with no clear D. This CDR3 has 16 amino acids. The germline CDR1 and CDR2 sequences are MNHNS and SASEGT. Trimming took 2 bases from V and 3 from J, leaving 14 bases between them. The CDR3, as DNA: TGTGCCAGCAGTGAAACAAGCCTTAGGATCTACAATGAGCAGTTCTTC. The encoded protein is CASSETSLRIYNEQFF.

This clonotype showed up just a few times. Written as DNA, the CDR3 is TGTGCCAGCAGCACCCCGGGGACGGGCACCGGGGAGCTGTTTTTT. Translated: CASSTPGTGTGELFF. The gene calls are TRBV7-2 and TRBJ2-2; D possibly matches TRBD1 or TRBD2 (5 bases each). V gave up 5 bases and J gave up 4 bases, with 14 bases separating them. CDR1 is SGHTA and CDR2 is FQGNSA in the germline V gene. This CDR3 comprises 15 residues.

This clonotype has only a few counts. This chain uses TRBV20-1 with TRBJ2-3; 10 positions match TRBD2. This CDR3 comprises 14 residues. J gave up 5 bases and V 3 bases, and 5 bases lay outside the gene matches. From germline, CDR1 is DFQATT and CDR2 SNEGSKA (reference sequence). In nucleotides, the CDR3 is TGCAGTGCTAGGAGCGGGAGGGCCATAGATACGCAGTATTTT. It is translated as CSARSGRAIDTQYF.

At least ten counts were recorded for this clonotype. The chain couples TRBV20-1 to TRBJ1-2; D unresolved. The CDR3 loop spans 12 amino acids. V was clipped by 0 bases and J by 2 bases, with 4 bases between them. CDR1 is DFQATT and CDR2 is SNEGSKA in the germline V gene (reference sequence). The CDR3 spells CSAREGNYGYTF. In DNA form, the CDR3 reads TGCAGTGCTAGAGAAGGGAACTATGGCTACACCTTC.

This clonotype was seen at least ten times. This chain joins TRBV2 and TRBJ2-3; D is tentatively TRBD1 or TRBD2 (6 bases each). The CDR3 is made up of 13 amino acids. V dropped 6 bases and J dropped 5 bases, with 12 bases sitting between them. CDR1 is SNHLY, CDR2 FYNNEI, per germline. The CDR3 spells CASRRGEEDTQYF. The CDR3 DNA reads TGTGCCAGCAGGAGGGGGGAGGAAGATACGCAGTATTTT.

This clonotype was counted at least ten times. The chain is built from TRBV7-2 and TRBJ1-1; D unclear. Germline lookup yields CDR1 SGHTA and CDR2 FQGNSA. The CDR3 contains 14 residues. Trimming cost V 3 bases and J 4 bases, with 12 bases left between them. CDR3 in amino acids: CASSFEFSSTEAFF. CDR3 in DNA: TGTGCCAGCAGCTTTGAATTTTCCAGCACTGAAGCTTTCTTT. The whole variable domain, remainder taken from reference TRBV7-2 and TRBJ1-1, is GAGVSQSPSNKVTEKGKDVELRCDPISGHTALYWYRQSLGQGLEFLIYFQGNSAPDKSGLPSDRFSAERTGGSVSTLTIQRTQQEDSAVYLCASSFEFSSTEAFFGQGTRLTVV.

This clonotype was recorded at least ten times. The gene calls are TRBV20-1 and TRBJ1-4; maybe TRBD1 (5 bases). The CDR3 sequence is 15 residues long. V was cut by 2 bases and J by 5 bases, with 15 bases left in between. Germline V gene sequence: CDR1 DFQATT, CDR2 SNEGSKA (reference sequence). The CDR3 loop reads CSARTNRLSNEKLFF. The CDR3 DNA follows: TGCAGTGCTAGAACAAACAGGCTTTCGAATGAAAAACTGTTTTTT.

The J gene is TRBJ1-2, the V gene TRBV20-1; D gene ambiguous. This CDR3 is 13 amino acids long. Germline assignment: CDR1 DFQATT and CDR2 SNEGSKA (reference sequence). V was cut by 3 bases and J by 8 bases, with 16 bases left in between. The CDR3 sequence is CSARAPGLGGYTF. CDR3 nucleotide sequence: TGCAGTGCTAGGGCCCCGGGTCTGGGAGGCTACACCTTC.

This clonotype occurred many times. In DNA form, the CDR3 reads TGTGCCAGCATGTACACCTACAATGAGCAGTTCTTC. It translates to CASMYTYNEQFF. This chain connects TRBV28 to TRBJ2-1; D not resolved. V was pared by 7 bases and J by 2 bases, with 6 bases between. Germline V gives CDR1 MDHEN, CDR2 SYDVKM. The CDR3 runs 12 residues.

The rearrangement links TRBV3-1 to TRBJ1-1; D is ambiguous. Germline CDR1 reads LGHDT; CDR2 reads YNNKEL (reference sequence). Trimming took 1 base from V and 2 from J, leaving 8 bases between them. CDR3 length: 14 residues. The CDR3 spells CASSQAAANTEAFF. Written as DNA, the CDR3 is TGTGCCAGCAGCCAAGCGGCAGCCAACACTGAAGCTTTCTTT.

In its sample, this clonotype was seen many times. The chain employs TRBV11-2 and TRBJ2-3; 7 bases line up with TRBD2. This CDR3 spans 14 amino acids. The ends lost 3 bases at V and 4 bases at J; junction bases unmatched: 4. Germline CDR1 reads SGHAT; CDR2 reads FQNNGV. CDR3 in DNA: TGTGCCAGCAGCTTTGGCGGGAGCGCAGATACGCAGTATTTT. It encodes CASSFGGSADTQYF.

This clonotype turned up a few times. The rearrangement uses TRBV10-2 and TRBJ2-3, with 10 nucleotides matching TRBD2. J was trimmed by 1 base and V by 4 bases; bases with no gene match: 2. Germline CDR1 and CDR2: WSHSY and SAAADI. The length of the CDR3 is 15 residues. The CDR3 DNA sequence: TGCGCCAGCAGTGGCGGGACTAGCGGCACAGATACGCAGTATTTT. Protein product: CASSGGTSGTDTQYF.

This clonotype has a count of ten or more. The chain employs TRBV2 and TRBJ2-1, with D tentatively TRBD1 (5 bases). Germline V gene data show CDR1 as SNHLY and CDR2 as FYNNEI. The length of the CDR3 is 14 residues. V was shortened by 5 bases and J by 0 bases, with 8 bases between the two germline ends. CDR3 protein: CASSPGISYNEQFF. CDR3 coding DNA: TGTGCCAGCAGTCCAGGGATCTCCTACAATGAGCAGTTCTTC. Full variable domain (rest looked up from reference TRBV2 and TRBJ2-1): EPEVTQTPSHQVTQMGQEVILRCVPISNHLYFYWYRQILGQKVEFLVSFYNNEISEKSEIFDDQFSVERPDGSNFTLKIRSTKLEDSAMYFCASSPGISYNEQFFGPGTRLTVL.